This T cell receptor (beta chain) is from a study of blood T cell repertoires in COVID-19. Study context: In each case, the material was cDNA or gDNA derived from T cells, B-cell-depleted T cells, or PBMCs.

CDR1 and CDR2 from the germline V gene are SGHNT and YENEEA. The CDR3 extends over 14 amino acids. Trimming cost V 2 bases and J 3 bases, with 7 bases left between them. The authors' processing: Estimation of nucleated cell counts relied on the amplification of reference gene primers. Some clones are missing from TCRdb's copy, which holds only in-frame ones; the method was immunoSEQ multiplex PCR. From that table come the V and J calls and clone size; the DNA was used to work out D and trimming. The sample shows about 62,000 clones, roughly 88% of them seen only once. This chain links TRBV11-3 with TRBJ2-2; perhaps TRBD1 as D (5 bases). This TCR came from an elderly woman with acute or convalescent COVID-19. The sequenced material came from peripheral blood. As DNA, the CDR3 is TGTGCCAGCAGCTTACAGGGATACACCGGGGAGCTGTTTTTT. Amino acid sequence: CASSLQGYTGELFF.